Following are 22 T cell receptor beta chains from one sample sequenced in a study of blood T cell repertoires in COVID-19. Measured with immunoSEQ multiplex PCR; TCRdb has only the in-frame clones, and not every one. The sample records some 300,000 clones, more than 75% being singletons. Input material: PBMCs or T cells enriched from blood (not recorded which). These receptors were collected from a woman aged 30 to 39 who had recovered from COVID-19.

The chain recombines TRBV5-6 with TRBJ1-2, with D possibly matching TRBD1 (6 bases). This CDR3 comprises 15 residues. From germline, CDR1 is SGHDT and CDR2 YYEEEE. Between the trimmed V and J ends, which lost 1 base and 2 bases, there was a span of 12 bases. CDR3 coding DNA: TGTGCCAGCAGCTTGTGGGGGGGCAGAAACTATGGCTACACCTTC. Residues: CASSLWGGRNYGYTF.

The gene calls are TRBV3-1 (or the pseudogene TRBV3-2) and TRBJ1-5; D gene unclear. Trimming left V 4 bases short and J 4 bases short, with 5 bases between. The germline V gene encodes CDR1 LGHDT and CDR2 YNNKEL (reference sequence). The CDR3 is 12 residues long. The CDR3 loop reads CASSRVNQPQHF. Here the CDR3 DNA reads TGTGCCAGCAGCCGAGTGAATCAGCCCCAGCATTTT.

The V and J genes are TRBV11-2 and TRBJ1-4; no definite D call. This CDR3 has 13 amino acids. The germline V gene has CDR1 SGHAT and CDR2 FQNNGV. V shed 0 bases and J shed 17 bases, with 16 bases lying between them. The CDR3 coding sequence is TGTGCCAGCAGCTTAGACGTGGGCCTGGGTCCTTTTTTT. It codes for CASSLDVGLGPFF. Filled out from reference TRBV11-2 and TRBJ1-4, the complete variable domain reads EAGVAQSPRYKIIEKRQSVAFWCNPISGHATLYWYQQILGQGPKLLIQFQNNGVVDDSQLPKDRFSAERLKGVDSTLKIQPAKLEDSAVYLCASSLDVGLGPFFGSGTQLSVL.

This chain joins TRBV7-9 and TRBJ1-4; 8 bases agree with TRBD1. V lost 4 bases, J lost 3 bases, and 4 bases stayed unmatched. The CDR3 contains 15 residues. Germline CDR1 SEHNR, CDR2 FQNEAQ (reference sequence). The CDR3 sequence: CASSSDRESNEKLFF. As DNA, the CDR3 is TGTGCCAGCAGCTCGGACAGGGAGTCTAATGAAAAACTGTTTTTT.

The V call is TRBV6-5, the J call TRBJ1-3; D unclear. Trimming stripped 0 bases from V and 0 bases from J, with 6 bases between. The CDR3 consists of 15 residues. CDR1 and CDR2 (germline): MNHEY, SVGAGI. This CDR3 is CASSYSFNSGNTIYF. The DNA for the CDR3 is TGTGCCAGCAGTTACTCGTTCAACTCTGGAAACACCATATATTTT.

The chain joins TRBV4-1 to TRBJ1-6; perhaps TRBD1 as D (5 bases). Germline lookup yields CDR1 MGHRA and CDR2 YSYEKL. The CDR3 sequence is 15 residues long. The V end lost 0 bases, the J end lost 7 bases, and 10 bases lay between the germline ends. CDR3 sequence: CASSQESGRNSPLHF. The CDR3 DNA sequence: TGCGCCAGCAGCCAAGAGTCAGGGCGGAATTCACCCCTCCACTTT.

V is TRBV6-5 and J is TRBJ2-7, with 9 bases aligning to TRBD1. The CDR3 consists of 15 residues. V trimming: 1 base; J trimming: 6 bases; junction bases outside the gene matches: 7. Germline CDR1 is MNHEY and CDR2 is SVGAGI. The CDR3 spells CASSYFPGQGSEQYF. The CDR3 coding sequence is TGTGCCAGCAGTTACTTTCCGGGACAGGGATCCGAGCAGTACTTC.

This rearrangement joins TRBV15 to TRBJ1-4; 8 nucleotides align to TRBD1. This CDR3 comprises 15 residues. From germline, CDR1 is LNHNV and CDR2 YYDKDF (reference sequence). V dropped 8 bases and J dropped 8; count of bases not matched to a gene: 13. CDR3 DNA: TGTGCCACCCAAACCCGACAGGGGCGGGGAGAAAAACTGTTTTTT. It codes for CATQTRQGRGEKLFF. Drawing the rest from reference TRBV15 and TRBJ1-4, the complete variable domain is DAMVIQNPRYQVTQFGKPVTLSCSQTLNHNVMYWYQQKSSQAPKLLFHYYDKDFNNEADTPDNFQSRRPNTSFCFLDIRSPGLGDTAMYLCATQTRQGRGEKLFFGSGTQLSVL.

This clone was counted a single time. The chain joins TRBV10-3 to TRBJ2-2, with 7 bases aligning to TRBD1. V was pared by 9 bases and J by 5 bases, with 6 bases of the junction left unmatched. CDR1 ENHRY and CDR2 SYGVKD come from the germline V gene. This CDR3 is built from 13 residues. The CDR3 loop is CAITGTATGELFF. The DNA for the CDR3 is TGTGCCATTACGGGGACAGCGACCGGGGAGCTGTTTTTT.

This clone was counted once. The rearrangement links TRBV3-1 (or the pseudogene TRBV3-2) to TRBJ2-7; maybe TRBD2 (5 bases). Germline values: CDR1 LGHDT, CDR2 YNNKEL (reference sequence). This CDR3 has 14 amino acids. V was shortened by 4 bases and J by 7 bases, with 17 bases between the two germline ends. CDR3 residues: CASSPNLALGEQYF. The CDR3 region has the DNA TGTGCCAGCAGCCCCAATCTAGCCCTGGGGGAGCAGTACTTC.

This rearrangement joins TRBV19 to TRBJ2-5; TRBD2 aligns across 7 bases. The germline V gene has CDR1 LNHDA and CDR2 SQIVND (reference sequence). V trimming: 5 bases; J trimming: 5 bases; junction bases outside the gene matches: 5. The CDR3 length is 13 residues. The CDR3 is CASSPRGSETQYF. The CDR3 DNA is TGTGCCAGTAGTCCGCGGGGGTCTGAGACCCAGTACTTC.

The chain employs TRBV11-1 and TRBJ1-6, with no clear D. With 2 bases removed from V and 11 bases from J, the gap between germline ends came to 7 bases. Germline loops: CDR1 SGHAT, CDR2 FQDESV (reference sequence). The CDR3 is made up of 12 amino acids. The CDR3 is CASSLPSAPLHF. CDR3 coding DNA: TGTGCCAGCAGCTTACCATCGGCACCCCTCCACTTT.

This clone has only a few counts. The chain is built from TRBV7-6 and TRBJ2-7; 10 positions agree with TRBD1. Germline-derived CDR1 and CDR2 are SGHVS and FNYEAQ. The CDR3 consists of 15 residues. J lost 3 bases, V lost 1 base, and 3 bases had no gene match. CDR3 amino acids: CASSLGTGGHYEQYF. CDR3 DNA sequence: TGTGCCAGCAGCTTAGGGACAGGGGGGCACTACGAGCAGTACTTC.

The rearrangement uses TRBV30 and TRBJ1-5; D is uncertain. The V gene lost 3 bases and the J gene lost 6 bases, with 15 bases spanning the gap. Germline lookup yields CDR1 GTSNPN and CDR2 SVGIG (reference sequence). The CDR3 spans 14 residues. The DNA of the CDR3 is TGTGCCTGGAGCGCCCGGGAATACGGTCAGCCCCAGCATTTT. It is translated as CAWSAREYGQPQHF.

This rearrangement joins TRBV27 to TRBJ1-3, with 10 positions matching TRBD1. V dropped 5 bases and J dropped 3; count of bases not matched to a gene: 7. CDR3 length equals 16 residues. The germline V gene has CDR1 MNHEY and CDR2 SMNVEV (reference sequence). The CDR3 nucleotides read TGTGCCAGCAGTCCCTGGACAGGGGGTCTTGGAAACACCATATATTTT. This codes for CASSPWTGGLGNTIYF.

This sequence joins TRBV7-9 and TRBJ1-3; 7 positions agree with TRBD1. Trimming cost V 0 bases and J 2 bases; bases outside gene matches: 4. Germline V CDR1 and CDR2: SEHNR, FQNEAQ (reference sequence). CDR3 length equals 16 residues. CDR3 bases: TGTGCCAGCAGCTTAGCCGGGACAGCTACTGGAAACACCATATATTTT. Protein: CASSLAGTATGNTIYF.

The chain couples TRBV11-2 to TRBJ2-2; D may be TRBD1 (5 bases). CDR1 is SGHAT and CDR2 is FQNNGV in the germline V gene. Trimming took off 5 bases at V and 5 bases at J, with 21 bases between the two ends. The CDR3 runs to 17 residues. The CDR3 spells CASSPRRVGLWTGELFF. The CDR3 DNA is TGTGCCAGCAGCCCCCGGCGCGTGGGGCTTTGGACCGGGGAGCTGTTTTTT. Full variable domain (remainder filled in from reference TRBV11-2 and TRBJ2-2): EAGVAQSPRYKIIEKRQSVAFWCNPISGHATLYWYQQILGQGPKLLIQFQNNGVVDDSQLPKDRFSAERLKGVDSTLKIQPAKLEDSAVYLCASSPRRVGLWTGELFFGEGSRLTVL.

The chain has TRBV27 and TRBJ1-5; 7 bases line up with TRBD1. Trimming cost V 8 bases and J 10 bases; bases outside gene matches: 23. CDR1 and CDR2 (germline): MNHEY, SMNVEV (reference sequence). The CDR3 is 17 residues long. The CDR3, as DNA: TGTGCCAGCGGGTACCTTTCGACAGGGTTGACCCCAGGACCCCAGCATTTT. It encodes CASGYLSTGLTPGPQHF.

V gene TRBV14 combines with J gene TRBJ2-2; D is uncertain. From germline, CDR1 is SGHDN and CDR2 FVKESK. The CDR3 extends over 14 amino acids. The V gene lost 1 base and the J gene lost 4 bases, with 7 bases spanning the gap. The chain's CDR3 is CASSQVSGTGELFF. In DNA, the CDR3 is TGTGCCAGCAGCCAAGTGTCGGGCACCGGGGAGCTGTTTTTT.

The chain employs TRBV7-2 and TRBJ1-5, with D unresolved. The CDR3 extends over 14 amino acids. Germline V gives CDR1 SGHTA, CDR2 FQGNSA. Trimming took off 9 bases at V and 0 bases at J, with 12 bases between the two ends. CDR3 coding DNA: TGTGCCAGTCGGGAGGGAAATAGCAATCAGCCCCAGCATTTT. Encoded protein: CASREGNSNQPQHF.

V usage is TRBV3-1 (or the pseudogene TRBV3-2) and J usage is TRBJ2-1, with TRBD2 matching 13 bases. With 6 bases clipped from V and 8 bases from J, the junction kept 10 bases outside the gene matches. CDR3 size: 16 residues. Per the germline V gene, CDR1 is LGHDT and CDR2 is YNNKEL (reference sequence). The CDR3, as DNA: TGTGCCAGCAGGCCTTCGGGACTAGCGGGGTTCGATGAGCAGTTCTTC. This encodes CASRPSGLAGFDEQFF.

The V call is TRBV5-6, the J call TRBJ2-7, with D uncertain. This CDR3 has 11 residues. Trimming removed 1 base from V and 7 bases from J, with 6 bases in between. The germline V gene encodes CDR1 SGHDT and CDR2 YYEEEE. In DNA form, the CDR3 reads TGTGCCAGCAGCTTGCGAGAGGAGCAGTACTTC. Amino acids: CASSLREEQYF.